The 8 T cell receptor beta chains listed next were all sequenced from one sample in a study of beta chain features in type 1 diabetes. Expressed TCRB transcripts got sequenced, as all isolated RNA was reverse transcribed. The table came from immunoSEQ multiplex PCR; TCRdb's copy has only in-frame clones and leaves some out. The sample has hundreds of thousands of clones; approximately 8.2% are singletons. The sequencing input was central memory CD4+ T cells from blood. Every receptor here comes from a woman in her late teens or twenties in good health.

In DNA, the CDR3 is TGTGCCAGCAGCTTAGTGAACTATGAGCAGTTCTTC. It codes for CASSLVNYEQFF. V gene TRBV7-9 combines with J gene TRBJ2-1; D uncertain. The germline V gene encodes CDR1 SEHNR and CDR2 FQNEAQ (reference sequence). The CDR3 spans 12 residues. V was trimmed by 1 base and J by 8 bases, leaving 6 bases between them.

CDR3 in amino acids: CATATVTNYGYTF. As DNA, the CDR3 is TGTGCCACAGCGACAGTTACTAACTATGGCTACACCTTC. The J gene is TRBJ1-2, the V gene TRBV28; perhaps TRBD1 as D (5 bases). This CDR3 is built from 13 residues. Looked up from germline, CDR1 is MDHEN and CDR2 is SYDVKM. V was shortened by 10 bases and J by 0 bases, with 12 bases between the two germline ends.

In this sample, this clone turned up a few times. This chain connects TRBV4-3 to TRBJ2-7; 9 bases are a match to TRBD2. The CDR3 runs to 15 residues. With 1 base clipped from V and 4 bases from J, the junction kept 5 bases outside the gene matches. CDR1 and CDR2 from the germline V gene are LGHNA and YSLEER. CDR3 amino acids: CASSQATSGQYEQYF. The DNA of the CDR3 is TGCGCCAGCAGCCAAGCGACTAGCGGCCAATACGAGCAGTACTTC.

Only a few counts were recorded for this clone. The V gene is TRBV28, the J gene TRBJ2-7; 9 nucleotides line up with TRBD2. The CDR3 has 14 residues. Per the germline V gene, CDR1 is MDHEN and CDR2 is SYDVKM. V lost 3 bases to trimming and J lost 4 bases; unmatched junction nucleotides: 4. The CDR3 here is CASSLVSGRYEQYF. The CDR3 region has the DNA TGTGCCAGCAGTTTGGTTAGCGGGAGATACGAGCAGTACTTC.

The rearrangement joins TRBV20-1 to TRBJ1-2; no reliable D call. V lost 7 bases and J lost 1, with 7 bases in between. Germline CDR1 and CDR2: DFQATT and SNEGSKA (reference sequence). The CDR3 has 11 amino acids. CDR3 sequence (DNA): TGCAGTGGGGCGTTTAACTATGGCTACACCTTC. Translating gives CSGAFNYGYTF.

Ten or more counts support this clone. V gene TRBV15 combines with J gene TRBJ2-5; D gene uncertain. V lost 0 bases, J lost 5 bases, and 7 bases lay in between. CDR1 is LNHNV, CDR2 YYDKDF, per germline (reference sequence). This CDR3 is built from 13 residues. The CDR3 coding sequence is TGTGCCACCAGCAGAGATCTGGGGGAGACCCAGTACTTC. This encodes CATSRDLGETQYF. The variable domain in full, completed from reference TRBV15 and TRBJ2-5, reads DAMVIQNPRYQVTQFGKPVTLSCSQTLNHNVMYWYQQKSSQAPKLLFHYYDKDFNNEADTPDNFQSRRPNTSFCFLDIRSPGLGDTAMYLCATSRDLGETQYFGPGTRLLVL.

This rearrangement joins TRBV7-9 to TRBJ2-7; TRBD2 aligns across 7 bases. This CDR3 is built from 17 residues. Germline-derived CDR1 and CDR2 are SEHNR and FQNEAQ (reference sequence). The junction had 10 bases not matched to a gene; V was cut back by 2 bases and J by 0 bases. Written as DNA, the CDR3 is TGTGCCAGCAGCTTAAGGGGTTACGGGAGGCACTCCTACGAGCAGTACTTC. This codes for CASSLRGYGRHSYEQYF. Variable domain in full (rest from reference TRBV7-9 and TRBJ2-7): DTGVSQNPRHKITKRGQNVTFRCDPISEHNRLYWYRQTLGQGPEFLTYFQNEAQLEKSRLLSDRFSAERPKGSFSTLEIQRTEQGDSAMYLCASSLRGYGRHSYEQYFGPGTRLTVT.

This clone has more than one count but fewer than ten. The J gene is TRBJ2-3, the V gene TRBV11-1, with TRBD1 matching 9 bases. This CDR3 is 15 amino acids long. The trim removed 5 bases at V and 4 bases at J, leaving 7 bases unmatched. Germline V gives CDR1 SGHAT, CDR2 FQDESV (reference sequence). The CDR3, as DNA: TGTGCCAGCAGCCGGACAGGGGATGGCTCAGATACGCAGTATTTT. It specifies CASSRTGDGSDTQYF.